The 24 T cell receptor beta chains in this list originate from one sample, sequenced in a study of blood T cell repertoires in COVID-19. Produced via immunoSEQ multiplex PCR; TCRdb's table is partial and in-frame only. The sample records around 42,000 clones, about 80% being singletons. Sequencing used peripheral blood. These receptors were taken from a woman of 80 years or more with acute or convalescent COVID-19.

The sample holds a few counts of this clone. This chain uses TRBV11-2 with TRBJ2-1; 10 nucleotides match TRBD2. The CDR3 totals 17 residues. From germline, CDR1 is SGHAT and CDR2 FQNNGV. V shed 0 bases, J shed 7 bases, and the junction held 9 bases outside the gene matches. The CDR3 spells CASSLDRKRGGRNEQFF. CDR3 sequence (DNA): TGTGCCAGCAGCTTAGATCGGAAGCGGGGGGGCAGGAATGAGCAGTTCTTC.

The chain is built from TRBV6-2 or TRBV6-3 and TRBJ2-7; D not certain. Germline-derived CDR1 and CDR2 are MNHEY and SVGEGT. The CDR3 extends over 13 amino acids. Trimming stripped 6 bases from V and 4 bases from J, with 13 bases between. This chain's CDR3 is CASSPYGGYEQYF. The CDR3 DNA reads TGTGCCAGCAGCCCTTATGGCGGATACGAGCAGTACTTC.

This clone was observed once. CDR3 region: CSVGMDSGTQYF. Written as DNA, the CDR3 is TGCAGCGTTGGAATGGACAGCGGTACGCAGTATTTT. The chain has TRBV29-1 and TRBJ2-3; possible D gene TRBD1, 6 bases. Germline loops: CDR1 SQVTM, CDR2 ANQGSEA. This CDR3 region has 12 residues. V was clipped by 4 bases and J by 8 bases, with 13 bases between them.

CDR3 bases: TGTGCCAGCAGAGGCCTCAGCGGGACTGAAAATCAGCCCCAGCATTTT. The encoded protein is CASRGLSGTENQPQHF. The rearrangement joins TRBV27 to TRBJ1-5, with a tentative D call TRBD1 (5 bases). Trimming removed 6 bases from V and 4 bases from J, with 19 bases in between. Germline V gene lookup returns CDR1 MNHEY and CDR2 SMNVEV (reference sequence). The CDR3 length is 16 residues.

The gene calls are TRBV6-5 and TRBJ1-1, with 7 bases fitting TRBD1. The CDR3 is made up of 13 amino acids. V was clipped by 6 bases and J by 11 bases; unmatched bases: 12. Germline values: CDR1 MNHEY, CDR2 SVGAGI. CDR3 loop: CASSREGAGPAFF. CDR3 DNA sequence: TGTGCCAGCAGCCGAGAGGGGGCAGGGCCGGCTTTCTTT.

The chain uses TRBV3-1 (or the pseudogene TRBV3-2) and TRBJ1-1; D is perhaps TRBD1 (6 bases). Deletions cut 3 bases from V and 6 bases from J, with 20 bases between. CDR1 and CDR2 from the germline V gene are LGHDT and YNNKEL (reference sequence). The length of the CDR3 is 16 residues. CDR3 sequence reads: CASSHQYLGQMAEAFF. CDR3 DNA: TGTGCCAGCAGCCACCAGTACCTTGGACAGATGGCTGAAGCTTTCTTT.

This clone was seen once. The chain recombines TRBV9 with TRBJ2-5, with TRBD2 identical over 13 bases. CDR3 length: 16 residues. With V trimmed by 2 bases and J by 1 base, 2 bases remained unmatched. The germline V gene encodes CDR1 SGDLS and CDR2 YYNGEE. The CDR3 reads CASSVGTSGIQETQYF. CDR3 in DNA: TGTGCCAGCAGCGTCGGGACTAGCGGGATCCAAGAGACCCAGTACTTC.

The rearrangement links TRBV12-3 or TRBV12-4 to TRBJ1-5; a weak D match, TRBD1 (6 bases). The CDR3 runs to 13 residues. The V and J ends lost 8 bases and 7 bases respectively, with 15 bases between them. The CDR3: CASGLGQQQPQHF. For the CDR3, the DNA is TGTGCCAGCGGCCTAGGACAGCAGCAGCCCCAGCATTTT.

The rearrangement uses TRBV20-1 and TRBJ2-7, with D possibly being TRBD1 (6 bases). CDR1 is DFQATT and CDR2 is SNEGSKA in the germline V gene (reference sequence). This CDR3 has 13 residues. Trimming took off 3 bases at V and 2 bases at J, with 11 bases between the two ends. CDR3 DNA sequence: TGCAGTGCTAGTAGACAGGCCACCTACGAGCAGTACTTC. It translates to CSASRQATYEQYF.

This rearrangement joins TRBV9 to TRBJ1-2; D may be TRBD1 (5 bases). Trimming shortened V by 4 bases and J by 5 bases, and 12 bases separated the two germline ends. The germline gives CDR1 SGDLS, CDR2 YYNGEE. The CDR3 extends over 13 amino acids. The CDR3 DNA follows: TGTGCCAGCAGCCGTAGCAGGGTTTATGGCTACACCTTC. Translation gives CASSRSRVYGYTF.

This clone is a singleton in its sample. This chain links TRBV19 with TRBJ1-2, with unresolved D. From germline, CDR1 is LNHDA and CDR2 SQIVND (reference sequence). V was shortened by 7 bases and J by 0 bases, with 9 bases between the two germline ends. The CDR3 sequence is 13 residues long. The CDR3 DNA sequence: TGTGCCAGTATTGGAGGGCCTAACTATGGCTACACCTTC. Protein product: CASIGGPNYGYTF. The whole variable domain, remainder taken from reference TRBV19 and TRBJ1-2, is DGGITQSPKYLFRKEGQNVTLSCEQNLNHDAMYWYRQDPGQGLRLIYYSQIVNDFQKGDIAEGYSVSREKKESFPLTVTSAQKNPTAFYLCASIGGPNYGYTFGSGTRLTVV.

The CDR3 sequence is CASSRGATYNEQFF. The CDR3, as DNA: TGTGCCAGCAGTCGCGGGGCCACATACAATGAGCAGTTCTTC. This sequence joins TRBV2 and TRBJ2-1; D possibly corresponds to TRBD2 (6 bases). There are 14 residues in the CDR3. V lost 5 bases and J lost 4, with 12 bases in between. Germline CDR1 SNHLY, CDR2 FYNNEI.

The rearrangement links TRBV7-9 to TRBJ2-1; TRBD2 aligns across 9 bases. The CDR3 runs to 14 residues. Looked up from germline, CDR1 is SEHNR and CDR2 is FQNEAQ (reference sequence). V lost 6 bases, J lost 10 bases, and 10 bases stayed unmatched. CDR3 amino acids: CASRGGDSGGEQFF. The DNA of the CDR3 is TGTGCCAGCAGAGGGGGTGATAGCGGGGGAGAGCAGTTCTTC.

The genes are TRBV5-4 and TRBJ2-1, with 9 bases aligning to TRBD1. Looked up from germline, CDR1 is SGHNT and CDR2 is YYREEE (reference sequence). V trimming: 5 bases; J trimming: 1 base; junction bases outside the gene matches: 4. The length of the CDR3 is 15 residues. CDR3 nucleotide sequence: TGTGCCAGCAGGTCGGACAGGGGATCCTACAATGAGCAGTTCTTC. Translating it yields CASRSDRGSYNEQFF.

The rearrangement links TRBV29-1 to TRBJ2-3, with TRBD2 identical over 9 bases. V lost 2 bases and J lost 6; bases outside the gene matches: 6. CDR1 SQVTM and CDR2 ANQGSEA come from the germline V gene. The CDR3 extends over 14 amino acids. CDR3 amino acids: CSVERAGGLDTQYF. The DNA of the CDR3 is TGCAGCGTTGAAAGGGCGGGGGGGTTGGATACGCAGTATTTT.

This clone came up once. The V and J genes are TRBV6-5 and TRBJ1-1; no firm D call. This CDR3 spans 13 amino acids. The V gene's germline CDR1 is MNHEY and CDR2 SVGAGI. The V end was cut by 6 bases, the J end by 2 bases, with 10 bases between. CDR3 nucleotide sequence: TGTGCCAGCAGGTTCGCGGAAAACACTGAAGCTTTCTTT. This sequence encodes CASRFAENTEAFF.

There are a few counts of this clone. CDR3 sequence reads: CASSYSNRGPYNEQFF. CDR3 sequence (DNA): TGTGCCAGCAGTTACTCGAACAGGGGGCCCTACAATGAGCAGTTCTTC. The chain carries TRBV6-5 and TRBJ2-1; 9 bases match TRBD1. The CDR3 is 16 residues long. With 0 bases clipped from V and 2 bases from J, the junction kept 2 bases outside the gene matches. Germline CDR1 is MNHEY and CDR2 is SVGAGI.

This clone was counted only a few times. The chain links TRBV7-9 to TRBJ2-2; possible D gene TRBD1, 5 bases. This CDR3 region has 12 residues. Germline CDR1 SEHNR, CDR2 FQNEAQ (reference sequence). V lost 11 bases and J lost 4, with 11 bases in between. DNA of the CDR3: TGTGCCGCCCGTAGGGGCACCGGGGAGCTGTTTTTT. As protein: CAARRGTGELFF.

The chain uses TRBV9 and TRBJ1-2, with 11 positions matching TRBD1. The CDR3 contains 15 residues. The germline gives CDR1 SGDLS, CDR2 YYNGEE. The junction had 5 bases not matched to a gene; V was cut back by 3 bases and J by 4 bases. CDR3 coding DNA: TGTGCCAGCAGCGCGAGGACAGGGGGCGCCTATGGCTACACCTTC. Its translation: CASSARTGGAYGYTF. Full variable domain (remainder filled in from reference TRBV9 and TRBJ1-2): DSGVTQTPKHLITATGQRVTLRCSPRSGDLSVYWYQQSLDQGLQFLIQYYNGEERAKGNILERFSAQQFPDLHSELNLSSLELGDSALYFCASSARTGGAYGYTFGSGTRLTVV.

The count of this clone is one. The chain combines TRBV5-1 with TRBJ1-4; the D is unclear. Per the germline V gene, CDR1 is SGHRS and CDR2 is YFSETQ. This CDR3 has 15 residues. Trimming cost V 0 bases and J 7 bases, with 13 bases left between them. CDR3 nucleotide sequence: TGCGCCAGCAGCTTGGAGGCAGGTCCGAGTGAAAAACTGTTTTTT. Translation gives CASSLEAGPSEKLFF.

The rearrangement joins TRBV7-9 to TRBJ1-3, with a tentative D call TRBD1 (5 bases). Germline CDR1 SEHNR, CDR2 FQNEAQ (reference sequence). This CDR3 comprises 14 residues. Trimming shortened V by 6 bases and J by 2 bases, and 11 bases separated the two germline ends. The CDR3 bases are TGTGCCAGCAGTCCCGGACATACTGGAAACACCATATATTTT. This sequence encodes CASSPGHTGNTIYF.

This clone was seen only once. The rearrangement uses TRBV20-1 and TRBJ1-2; 9 bases map to TRBD1. Looked up from germline, CDR1 is DFQATT and CDR2 is SNEGSKA (reference sequence). This CDR3 comprises 14 residues. The junction had 5 bases not matched to a gene; V was cut back by 3 bases and J by 3 bases. For the CDR3, the DNA is TGCAGTGCTAGTGGGACAGGGAATCACTATGGCTACACCTTC. Encoded protein: CSASGTGNHYGYTF.

This clone came up a few times. The chain links TRBV19 to TRBJ2-1, with 10 positions matching TRBD1. This CDR3 contains 15 residues. CDR1 and CDR2 (germline): LNHDA, SQIVND (reference sequence). Losses at the gene ends were 7 bases for V and 5 bases for J; bases not matched to a gene: 8. CDR3 coding DNA: TGTGCCAGTACCCTCGGACAGGGGGTCCACAATGAGCAGTTCTTC. Translated, it gives CASTLGQGVHNEQFF. The whole variable domain, remainder taken from reference TRBV19 and TRBJ2-1, is DGGITQSPKYLFRKEGQNVTLSCEQNLNHDAMYWYRQDPGQGLRLIYYSQIVNDFQKGDIAEGYSVSREKKESFPLTVTSAQKNPTAFYLCASTLGQGVHNEQFFGPGTRLTVL.

This sequence joins TRBV3-1 (or the pseudogene TRBV3-2) and TRBJ2-2; 12 positions agree with TRBD2. The junction had 3 bases not matched to a gene; V was cut back by 0 bases and J by 4 bases. Looked up from germline, CDR1 is LGHDT and CDR2 is YNNKEL (reference sequence). The CDR3 loop spans 17 amino acids. In nucleotides, the CDR3 is TGTGCCAGCAGCCAAGAGCCTAGCGGGGGGGTCACCGGGGAGCTGTTTTTT. It yields the protein CASSQEPSGGVTGELFF.